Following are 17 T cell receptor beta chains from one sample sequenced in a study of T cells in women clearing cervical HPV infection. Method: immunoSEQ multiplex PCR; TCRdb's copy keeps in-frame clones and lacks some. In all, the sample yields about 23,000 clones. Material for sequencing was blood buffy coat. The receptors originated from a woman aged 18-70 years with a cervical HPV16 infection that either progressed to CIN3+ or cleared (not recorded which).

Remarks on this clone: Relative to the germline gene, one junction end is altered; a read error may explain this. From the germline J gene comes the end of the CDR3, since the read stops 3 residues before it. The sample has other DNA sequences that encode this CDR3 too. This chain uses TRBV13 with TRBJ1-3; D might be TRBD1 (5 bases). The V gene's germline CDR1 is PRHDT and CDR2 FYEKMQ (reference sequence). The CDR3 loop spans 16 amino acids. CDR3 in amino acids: CASSINTGTSGNTIYF. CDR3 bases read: TGTGCCAGCAGCATCAATACAGGCACCTCTGGAAACACG.

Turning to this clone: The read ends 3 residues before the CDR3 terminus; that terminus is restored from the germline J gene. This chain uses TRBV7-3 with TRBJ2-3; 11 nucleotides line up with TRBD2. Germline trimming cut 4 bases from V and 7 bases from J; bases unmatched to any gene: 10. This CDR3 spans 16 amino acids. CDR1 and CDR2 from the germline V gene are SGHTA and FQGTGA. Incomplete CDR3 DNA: TGTGCCAGCAGCTCCGGACTAGCGGGTTCAGGAAATACG. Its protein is CASSSGLAGSGNT. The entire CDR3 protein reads CASSSGLAGSGNTQYF.

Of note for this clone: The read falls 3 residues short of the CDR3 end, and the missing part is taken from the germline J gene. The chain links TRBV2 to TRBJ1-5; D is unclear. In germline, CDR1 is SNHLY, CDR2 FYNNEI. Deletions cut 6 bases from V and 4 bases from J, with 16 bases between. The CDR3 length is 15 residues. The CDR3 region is CASSRRIARNQPQHF. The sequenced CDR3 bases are TGTGCCAGCAGCCGCCGCATAGCAAGAAATCAGCCC. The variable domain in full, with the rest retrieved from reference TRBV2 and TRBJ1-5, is EPEVTQTPSHQVTQMGQEVILRCVPISNHLYFYWYRQILGQKVEFLVSFYNNEISEKSEIFDDQFSVERPDGSNFTLKIRSTKLEDSAMYFCASSRRIARNQPQHFGDGTRLSIL.

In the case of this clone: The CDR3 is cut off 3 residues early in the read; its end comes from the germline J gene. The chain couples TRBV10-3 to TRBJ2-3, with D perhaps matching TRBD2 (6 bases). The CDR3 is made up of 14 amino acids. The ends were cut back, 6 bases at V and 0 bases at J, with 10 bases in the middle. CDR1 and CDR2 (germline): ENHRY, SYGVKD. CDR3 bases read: TGTGCCATCAGGGGCGGGGTAAGCACAGATACG. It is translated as CAIRGGVSTDT. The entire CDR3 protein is CAIRGGVSTDTQYF.

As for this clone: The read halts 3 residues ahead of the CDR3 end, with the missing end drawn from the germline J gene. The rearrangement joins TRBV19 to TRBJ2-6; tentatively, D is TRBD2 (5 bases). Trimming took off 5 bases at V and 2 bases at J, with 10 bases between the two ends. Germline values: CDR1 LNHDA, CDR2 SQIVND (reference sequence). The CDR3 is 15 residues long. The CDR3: CASSLNGAGANVLTF. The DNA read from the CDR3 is TGTGCCAGTAGTCTGAACGGGGCTGGGGCCAACGTC.

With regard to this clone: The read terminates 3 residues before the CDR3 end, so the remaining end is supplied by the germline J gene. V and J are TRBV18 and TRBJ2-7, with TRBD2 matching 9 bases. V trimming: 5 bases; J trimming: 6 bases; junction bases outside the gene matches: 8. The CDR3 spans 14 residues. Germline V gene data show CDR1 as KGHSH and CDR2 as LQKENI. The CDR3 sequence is CASSSSGTPLEQYF. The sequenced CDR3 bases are TGTGCCAGCTCATCTAGCGGGACTCCCCTCGAG.

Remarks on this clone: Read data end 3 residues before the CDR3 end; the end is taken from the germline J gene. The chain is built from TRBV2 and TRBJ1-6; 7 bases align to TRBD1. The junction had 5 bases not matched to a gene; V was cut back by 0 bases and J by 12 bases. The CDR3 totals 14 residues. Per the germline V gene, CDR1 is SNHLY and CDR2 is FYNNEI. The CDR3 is CASSEATGFRPLHF. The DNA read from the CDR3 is TGTGCCAGCAGTGAAGCGACAGGGTTTAGACCC.

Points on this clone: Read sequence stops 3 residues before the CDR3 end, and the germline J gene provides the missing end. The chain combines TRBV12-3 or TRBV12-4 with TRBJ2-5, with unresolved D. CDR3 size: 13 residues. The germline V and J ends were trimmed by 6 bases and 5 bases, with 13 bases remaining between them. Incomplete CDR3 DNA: TGTGCCAGCAGCAAACTCAGGAGCGAGACC. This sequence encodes CASSKLRSET. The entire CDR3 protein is CASSKLRSETQYF.

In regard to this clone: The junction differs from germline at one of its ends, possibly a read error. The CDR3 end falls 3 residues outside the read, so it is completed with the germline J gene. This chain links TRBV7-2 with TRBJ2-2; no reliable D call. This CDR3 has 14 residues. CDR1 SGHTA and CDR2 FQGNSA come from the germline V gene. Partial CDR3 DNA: TGTGCCAACAGCTCCAAGCGGAACACCGGGGAG. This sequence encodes CANSSKRNTGE. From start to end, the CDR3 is CANSSKRNTGELFF.

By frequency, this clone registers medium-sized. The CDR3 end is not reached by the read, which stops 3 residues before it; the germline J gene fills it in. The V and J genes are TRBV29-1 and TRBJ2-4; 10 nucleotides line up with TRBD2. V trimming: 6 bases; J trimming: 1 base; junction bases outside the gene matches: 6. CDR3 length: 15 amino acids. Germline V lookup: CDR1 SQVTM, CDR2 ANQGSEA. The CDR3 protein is CSVRGAGGAKNIQYF. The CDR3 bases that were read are TGCAGCGTAAGAGGAGCGGGAGGGGCCAAAAACATT.

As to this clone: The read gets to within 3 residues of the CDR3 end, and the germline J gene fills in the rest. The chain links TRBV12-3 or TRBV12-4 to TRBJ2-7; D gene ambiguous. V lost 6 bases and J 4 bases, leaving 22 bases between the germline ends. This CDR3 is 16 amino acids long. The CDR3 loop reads CASSLLSPASKYEQYF. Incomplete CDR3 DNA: TGTGCCAGCAGCCTCCTCTCCCCAGCGAGTAAATACGAG.

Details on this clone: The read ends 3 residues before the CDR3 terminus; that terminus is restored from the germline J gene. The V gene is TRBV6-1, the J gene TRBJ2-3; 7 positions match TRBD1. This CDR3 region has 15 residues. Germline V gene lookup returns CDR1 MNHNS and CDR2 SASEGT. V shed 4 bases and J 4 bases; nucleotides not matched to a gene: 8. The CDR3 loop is CASSAQGFSADTQYF. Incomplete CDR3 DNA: TGTGCCAGCAGTGCACAGGGGTTTAGCGCAGATACG.

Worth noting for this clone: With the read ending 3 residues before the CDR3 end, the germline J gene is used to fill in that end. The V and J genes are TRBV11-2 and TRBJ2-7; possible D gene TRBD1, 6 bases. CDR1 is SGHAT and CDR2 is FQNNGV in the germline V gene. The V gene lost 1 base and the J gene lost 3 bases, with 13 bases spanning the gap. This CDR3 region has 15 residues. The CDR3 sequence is CASSLGSSQGYEQYF. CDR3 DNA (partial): TGTGCCAGCAGCTTAGGTTCGTCACAGGGCTACGAG.

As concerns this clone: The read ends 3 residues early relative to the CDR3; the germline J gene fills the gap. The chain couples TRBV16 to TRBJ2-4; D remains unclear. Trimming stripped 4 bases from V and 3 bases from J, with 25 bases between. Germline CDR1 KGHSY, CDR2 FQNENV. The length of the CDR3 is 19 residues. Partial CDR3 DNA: TGTGCCAGCAGCCCCTTCGCTGAAGCCACAATTACGGGCAAAAACATT. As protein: CASSPFAEATITGKNI. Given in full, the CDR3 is CASSPFAEATITGKNIQYF. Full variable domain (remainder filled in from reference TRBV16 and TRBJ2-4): GEEVAQTPKHLVRGEGQKAKLYCAPIKGHSYVFWYQQVLKNEFKFLISFQNENVFDETGMPKERFSAKCLPNSPCSLEIQATKLEDSAVYFCASSPFAEATITGKNIQYFGAGTRLSVL.

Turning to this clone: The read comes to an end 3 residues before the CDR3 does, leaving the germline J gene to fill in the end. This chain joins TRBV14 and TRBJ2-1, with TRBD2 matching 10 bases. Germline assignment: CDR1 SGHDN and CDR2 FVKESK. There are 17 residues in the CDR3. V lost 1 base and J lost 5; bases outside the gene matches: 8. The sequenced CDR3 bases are TGTGCCAGCAGCCAAGTAACGGGACTAGCGAGAAACAATGAG. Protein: CASSQVTGLARNNE. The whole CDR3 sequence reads CASSQVTGLARNNEQFF.

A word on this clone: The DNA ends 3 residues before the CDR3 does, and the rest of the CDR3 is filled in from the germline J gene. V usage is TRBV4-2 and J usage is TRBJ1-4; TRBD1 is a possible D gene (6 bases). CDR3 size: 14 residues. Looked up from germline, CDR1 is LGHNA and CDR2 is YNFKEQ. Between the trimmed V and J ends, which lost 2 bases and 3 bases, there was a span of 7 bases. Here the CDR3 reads CASSQRTANEKLFF. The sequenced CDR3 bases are TGTGCCAGCAGCCAAAGGACAGCTAATGAAAAA.

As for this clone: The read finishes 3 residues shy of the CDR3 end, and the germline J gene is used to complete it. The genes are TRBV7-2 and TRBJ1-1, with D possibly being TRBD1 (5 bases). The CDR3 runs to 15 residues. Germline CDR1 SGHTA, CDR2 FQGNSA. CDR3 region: CASSLTSGGSHEAFF. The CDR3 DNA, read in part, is TGTGCCAGCAGCTTAACCAGCGGGGGGTCCCACGAG.